Included here is one T cell receptor (beta chain) sequence, with context. These data come from a study of blood T cells in healthy people across ages. A second 7 to 11 cycle PCR used barcoded and J-beta primers. TCRdb recomputed calls from the 5' RACE reads with MiXCR, one row per CDR3 protein. The sample lists some 1.6 million distinct CDR3 sequences, roughly 32% occurring once. The sequencing input was blood. The clonotype comes from a woman aged 25 to 39 in good health.

CDR3 sequence reads: CASSQLAANTGELFF. The CDR3 nucleotides are TGCGCCAGCAGCCAGCTGGCGGCGAACACCGGGGAGCTGTTTTTT. V and J are TRBV4-1 and TRBJ2-2, with D uncertain. The CDR3 length is 15 residues. The V end was cut by 3 bases, the J end by 0 bases, with 8 bases between. Germline values: CDR1 MGHRA, CDR2 YSYEKL.